Listed below are T cell receptor beta chains from one sample, sequenced in a study of T cell responses to AZD1222 COVID-19 vaccine. Assay: immunoSEQ multiplex PCR; the TCRdb copy retains only in-frame clones and omits some. Of about 86,000 clones listed, roughly 89% are singletons. Sequenced material: peripheral blood, taken 28 days after the second AZD1222 dose. The receptors here all came from an adult who received the AZD1222 COVID-19 vaccine. The CDR3 runs from the conserved cysteine through the conserved F or W. The order of the fields is V gene, D gene, J gene, clone size, CDR3 protein, CDR3 DNA. The D gene is left open where the match is weak. Clone size appears in some rows only: once, few, many, or a class for an expanded clone.

V gene: TRBV6-4; D gene: TRBD1; J gene: TRBJ1-5; clone size: .; CDR3 protein: CASSQKAQGKNNQPQHF; CDR3 DNA: TGTGCCAGCAGTCAGAAGGCACAGGGGAAAAACAATCAGCCCCAGCATTTT
V gene: TRBV3-1/TRBV3-2; D gene: TRBD2; J gene: TRBJ2-2; clone size: .; CDR3 protein: CASSYTSVTGELFF; CDR3 DNA: TGTGCCAGCAGCTACACTAGCGTCACCGGGGAGCTGTTTTTT
V gene: TRBV15; D gene: TRBD1; J gene: TRBJ1-2; clone size: .; CDR3 protein: CATSRTGTGASGYTF; CDR3 DNA: TGTGCCACCAGCAGAACCGGGACAGGGGCTTCCGGCTACACCTTC
V gene: TRBV10-3; D gene: .; J gene: TRBJ2-7; clone size: .; CDR3 protein: CAINSGGNEQYF; CDR3 DNA: TGTGCCATCAATTCGGGGGGCAACGAGCAGTACTTC
V gene: TRBV28; D gene: TRBD1; J gene: TRBJ2-7; clone size: .; CDR3 protein: CASVTGGYEQYF; CDR3 DNA: TGTGCCAGCGTAACAGGGGGCTACGAGCAGTACTTC
V gene: TRBV2; D gene: .; J gene: TRBJ1-3; clone size: .; CDR3 protein: CASSEVAKKAGNTIYF; CDR3 DNA: TGTGCCAGCAGTGAAGTGGCGAAAAAGGCTGGAAACACCATATATTTT
V gene: TRBV19; D gene: TRBD1; J gene: TRBJ1-1; clone size: .; CDR3 protein: CASSISGTVNTEAFF; CDR3 DNA: TGTGCCAGTAGTATTTCCGGGACAGTGAACACTGAAGCTTTCTTT
V gene: TRBV5-1; D gene: .; J gene: TRBJ1-1; clone size: .; CDR3 protein: CASGYALNTEAFF; CDR3 DNA: TGCGCCAGCGGTTACGCTCTGAACACTGAAGCTTTCTTT
V gene: TRBV5-8; D gene: .; J gene: TRBJ1-3; clone size: .; CDR3 protein: CASSLEAPPGNTIYF; CDR3 DNA: TGTGCCAGCAGCTTGGAAGCCCCACCTGGAAACACCATATATTTT
V gene: TRBV5-6; D gene: .; J gene: TRBJ1-5; clone size: .; CDR3 protein: CASSLVASNQPQHF; CDR3 DNA: TGTGCCAGCAGCTTGGTAGCTAGCAATCAGCCCCAGCATTTT
V gene: TRBV9; D gene: TRBD1; J gene: TRBJ2-6; clone size: .; CDR3 protein: CASSVAGTGFSGANVLTF; CDR3 DNA: TGTGCCAGCAGCGTAGCCGGGACAGGTTTCTCTGGGGCCAACGTCCTGACTTTC
V gene: TRBV5-5; D gene: .; J gene: TRBJ1-1; clone size: .; CDR3 protein: CASSPFGTENTEAFF; CDR3 DNA: TGTGCCAGCAGCCCGTTTGGGACGGAGAACACTGAAGCTTTCTTT
V gene: TRBV13; D gene: TRBD2; J gene: TRBJ2-7; clone size: .; CDR3 protein: CASSSSGGASYEQYF; CDR3 DNA: TGTGCCAGCAGCTCTAGCGGGGGGGCCTCCTACGAGCAGTACTTC
V gene: TRBV29-1; D gene: TRBD1; J gene: TRBJ2-7; clone size: .; CDR3 protein: CSVERQGADEQYF; CDR3 DNA: TGCAGCGTTGAACGGCAGGGGGCTGACGAGCAGTACTTC
V gene: TRBV19; D gene: TRBD1; J gene: TRBJ1-5; clone size: .; CDR3 protein: CASKRDSQSYSNQPQHF; CDR3 DNA: TGTGCCAGTAAGCGGGACAGTCAAAGTTATAGCAATCAGCCCCAGCATTTT
V gene: TRBV7-8; D gene: .; J gene: TRBJ1-5; clone size: .; CDR3 protein: CASSSRTGWPQHF; CDR3 DNA: TGTGCCAGCAGTTCCCGAACAGGGTGGCCCCAGCATTTT
V gene: TRBV5-6; D gene: TRBD1; J gene: TRBJ1-1; clone size: .; CDR3 protein: CASEGADSEAFF; CDR3 DNA: TGTGCCAGCGAGGGGGCTGACAGTGAAGCTTTCTTT
V gene: TRBV7-2; D gene: .; J gene: TRBJ1-5; clone size: .; CDR3 protein: CASSSHHWDGNQPQHF; CDR3 DNA: TGTGCCAGCAGCTCCCATCACTGGGATGGCAATCAGCCCCAGCATTTT
V gene: TRBV7-3; D gene: .; J gene: TRBJ1-4; clone size: .; CDR3 protein: CASSLTGGEKLFF; CDR3 DNA: TGTGCCAGCAGCTTAACAGGGGGAGAAAAACTGTTTTTT
V gene: TRBV2; D gene: .; J gene: TRBJ2-7; clone size: once; CDR3 protein: CASSESGGPYEQYF; CDR3 DNA: TGTGCCAGCAGTGAATCTGGGGGCCCTTACGAGCAGTACTTC
V gene: TRBV7-2; D gene: .; J gene: TRBJ1-3; clone size: .; CDR3 protein: CASSPAGNTIYF; CDR3 DNA: TGTGCCAGCAGCCCCGCTGGAAACACCATATATTTT
V gene: TRBV9; D gene: .; J gene: TRBJ1-1; clone size: .; CDR3 protein: CASSVAPGTNTEAFF; CDR3 DNA: TGTGCCAGCAGCGTAGCACCGGGGACGAACACTGAAGCTTTCTTT
V gene: TRBV10-2; D gene: .; J gene: TRBJ1-1; clone size: .; CDR3 protein: CASSGQRNTEAFF; CDR3 DNA: TGCGCCAGCAGTGGGCAGCGAAACACTGAAGCTTTCTTT
V gene: TRBV5-6; D gene: .; J gene: TRBJ1-5; clone size: .; CDR3 protein: CASSLEYRVGNQPQHF; CDR3 DNA: TGTGCCAGCAGCTTGGAATACAGGGTTGGCAATCAGCCCCAGCATTTT
V gene: TRBV5-4; D gene: TRBD2; J gene: TRBJ2-7; clone size: .; CDR3 protein: CASSPKVGGGPYEQYF; CDR3 DNA: TGTGCCAGCAGCCCGAAGGTCGGCGGGGGGCCCTACGAGCAGTACTTC
V gene: TRBV2; D gene: .; J gene: TRBJ1-1; clone size: .; CDR3 protein: CASSVRMGAFF; CDR3 DNA: TGTGCCAGCAGTGTTAGAATGGGAGCTTTCTTT
V gene: TRBV5-1; D gene: .; J gene: TRBJ2-1; clone size: .; CDR3 protein: CASSLWTSINEQFF; CDR3 DNA: TGCGCCAGCAGCTTGTGGACTTCTATAAATGAGCAGTTCTTC
V gene: TRBV6-6; D gene: TRBD1; J gene: TRBJ1-2; clone size: .; CDR3 protein: CASSYPGQNYGYTF; CDR3 DNA: TGTGCCAGCAGTTATCCGGGACAGAACTATGGCTACACCTTC
V gene: TRBV30; D gene: TRBD1; J gene: TRBJ1-1; clone size: .; CDR3 protein: CAWIHRGMNTEAFF; CDR3 DNA: TGTGCCTGGATTCACAGGGGGATGAACACTGAAGCTTTCTTT
V gene: TRBV6-5; D gene: .; J gene: TRBJ1-5; clone size: .; CDR3 protein: CASLTGNSNQPQHF; CDR3 DNA: TGTGCCAGCCTTACGGGGAATAGCAATCAGCCCCAGCATTTT
V gene: TRBV2; D gene: .; J gene: TRBJ1-2; clone size: few; CDR3 protein: CASREQIGYTF; CDR3 DNA: TGTGCCAGCAGGGAACAGATTGGCTACACCTTC
V gene: TRBV24-1; D gene: TRBD1; J gene: TRBJ1-5; clone size: .; CDR3 protein: CATSDSYRGRISQPQHF; CDR3 DNA: TGTGCCACCAGTGATTCTTACAGGGGGCGGATTTCTCAGCCCCAGCATTTT
V gene: TRBV27; D gene: .; J gene: TRBJ1-5; clone size: .; CDR3 protein: CASSLWGSNQPQHF; CDR3 DNA: TGTGCCAGCAGTTTATGGGGTAGCAATCAGCCCCAGCATTTT
V gene: TRBV5-1; D gene: .; J gene: TRBJ1-5; clone size: .; CDR3 protein: CASSIDSNQPQHF; CDR3 DNA: TGCGCCAGCAGCATAGATAGCAATCAGCCCCAGCATTTT
V gene: TRBV20-1; D gene: TRBD1; J gene: TRBJ1-3; clone size: .; CDR3 protein: CSASRTGGASGNTIYF; CDR3 DNA: TGCAGTGCTAGTCGGACAGGGGGCGCCTCTGGAAACACCATATATTTT
V gene: TRBV7-9; D gene: TRBD1; J gene: TRBJ2-3; clone size: once; CDR3 protein: CASSTPKGAATDTQYF; CDR3 DNA: TGTGCCAGCAGCACGCCAAAGGGGGCTGCCACAGATACGCAGTATTTT
V gene: TRBV28; D gene: TRBD1; J gene: TRBJ1-1; clone size: .; CDR3 protein: CASIRAGQGNTEAFF; CDR3 DNA: TGTGCCAGCATTAGGGCCGGACAGGGGAACACTGAAGCTTTCTTT
V gene: TRBV13; D gene: .; J gene: TRBJ2-2; clone size: .; CDR3 protein: CASSLSPESGTGELFF; CDR3 DNA: TGTGCCAGCAGCTTATCGCCCGAGTCCGGCACCGGGGAGCTGTTTTTT
V gene: TRBV30; D gene: TRBD1; J gene: TRBJ2-5; clone size: .; CDR3 protein: CAWSVMDRGETQYF; CDR3 DNA: TGTGCCTGGAGTGTAATGGACAGGGGTGAGACCCAGTACTTC
V gene: TRBV28; D gene: TRBD2; J gene: TRBJ2-2; clone size: .; CDR3 protein: CASKWGLAANTGELFF; CDR3 DNA: TGTGCCAGCAAATGGGGTCTAGCGGCGAACACCGGGGAGCTGTTTTTT
V gene: TRBV7-9; D gene: TRBD1; J gene: TRBJ1-5; clone size: .; CDR3 protein: CASSLSRKVDRAHNQPQHF; CDR3 DNA: TGTGCCAGCAGCTTATCCCGGAAGGTAGACAGGGCCCACAATCAGCCCCAGCATTTT
V gene: TRBV2; D gene: .; J gene: TRBJ2-3; clone size: .; CDR3 protein: CASSDDQRVGDTQYF; CDR3 DNA: TGTGCCAGCAGTGATGACCAGCGGGTCGGCGATACGCAGTATTTT
V gene: TRBV19; D gene: .; J gene: TRBJ1-3; clone size: once; CDR3 protein: CASSTITSGNTIYF; CDR3 DNA: TGTGCCAGTAGTACGATAACGAGTGGAAACACCATATATTTT
V gene: TRBV27; D gene: .; J gene: TRBJ2-7; clone size: .; CDR3 protein: CASSLTDASYEQYF; CDR3 DNA: TGTGCCAGCAGTTTGACAGACGCCTCCTACGAGCAGTACTTC
V gene: TRBV6-1; D gene: TRBD2; J gene: TRBJ2-5; clone size: .; CDR3 protein: CASSELPRLAGSGWGETQYF; CDR3 DNA: TGTGCCAGCAGTGAATTACCCAGACTAGCGGGGTCGGGTTGGGGAGAGACCCAGTACTTC
V gene: TRBV14; D gene: .; J gene: TRBJ2-4; clone size: .; CDR3 protein: CASSQGRGIQYF; CDR3 DNA: TGTGCCAGCAGCCAAGGGCGAGGCATTCAGTACTTC
V gene: TRBV7-9; D gene: .; J gene: TRBJ2-3; clone size: .; CDR3 protein: CASRTVTDTQYF; CDR3 DNA: TGTGCCAGCAGGACAGTAACAGATACGCAGTATTTT
V gene: TRBV6-1; D gene: TRBD1; J gene: TRBJ1-5; clone size: .; CDR3 protein: CASSELTGEHF; CDR3 DNA: TGTGCCAGCAGTGAATTGACAGGGGAGCATTTT
V gene: TRBV27; D gene: .; J gene: TRBJ2-2; clone size: .; CDR3 protein: CASCHPGGELFF; CDR3 DNA: TGTGCCAGCTGTCATCCGGGCGGGGAGCTGTTTTTT
V gene: TRBV2; D gene: .; J gene: TRBJ2-4; clone size: .; CDR3 protein: CASSDTESLAKNIQYF; CDR3 DNA: TGTGCCAGCAGTGATACAGAAAGTCTAGCCAAAAACATTCAGTACTTC
V gene: TRBV27; D gene: .; J gene: TRBJ1-2; clone size: few; CDR3 protein: CASSHFPENYGYTF; CDR3 DNA: TGTGCCAGCAGTCACTTTCCAGAGAACTATGGCTACACCTTC
V gene: TRBV19; D gene: .; J gene: TRBJ2-3; clone size: .; CDR3 protein: CASSTATEVVTDTQYF; CDR3 DNA: TGTGCCAGTAGTACGGCTACAGAAGTGGTCACAGATACGCAGTATTTT
V gene: TRBV6-2/TRBV6-3; D gene: TRBD1; J gene: TRBJ2-5; clone size: .; CDR3 protein: CASSPGLGQGVRETQYF; CDR3 DNA: TGTGCCAGCAGCCCTGGACTCGGACAGGGGGTGAGGGAGACCCAGTACTTC
V gene: TRBV28; D gene: .; J gene: TRBJ2-7; clone size: .; CDR3 protein: CASSLQLSYEQYF; CDR3 DNA: TGTGCCAGCAGTTTACAGCTGTCCTACGAGCAGTACTTC
V gene: TRBV4-1; D gene: TRBD1; J gene: TRBJ1-2; clone size: .; CDR3 protein: CASRGTGKANYGYTF; CDR3 DNA: TGCGCCAGCAGAGGGACAGGCAAAGCTAACTATGGCTACACCTTC
V gene: TRBV4-3; D gene: TRBD1; J gene: TRBJ2-5; clone size: .; CDR3 protein: CASSRTGSGETQYF; CDR3 DNA: TGCGCCAGCAGTCGGACAGGATCTGGGGAGACCCAGTACTTC
V gene: TRBV5-8; D gene: .; J gene: TRBJ2-3; clone size: once; CDR3 protein: CASSRSRDTQYF; CDR3 DNA: TGTGCCAGCAGCCGTTCCCGGGATACGCAGTATTTT
V gene: TRBV6-5; D gene: .; J gene: TRBJ1-6; clone size: .; CDR3 protein: CASRNPTGGRSPLHF; CDR3 DNA: TGTGCCAGCAGGAACCCGACAGGCGGTCGTTCACCCCTCCACTTT
V gene: TRBV15; D gene: .; J gene: TRBJ1-2; clone size: once; CDR3 protein: CATSRPEAGSLRGYTF; CDR3 DNA: TGTGCCACCAGCAGACCTGAAGCCGGCTCCCTTAGAGGCTACACCTTC